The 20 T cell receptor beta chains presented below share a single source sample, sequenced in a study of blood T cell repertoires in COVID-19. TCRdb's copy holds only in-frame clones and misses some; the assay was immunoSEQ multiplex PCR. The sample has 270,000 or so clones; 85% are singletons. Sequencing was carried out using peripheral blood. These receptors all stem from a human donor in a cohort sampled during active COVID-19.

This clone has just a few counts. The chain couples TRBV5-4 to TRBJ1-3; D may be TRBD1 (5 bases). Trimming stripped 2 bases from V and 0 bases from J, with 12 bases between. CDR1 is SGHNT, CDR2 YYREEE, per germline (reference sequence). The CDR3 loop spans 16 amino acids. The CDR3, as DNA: TGTGCCAGCAGCTTCGGGGGTCTCCCCTCTGGAAACACCATATATTTT. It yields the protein CASSFGGLPSGNTIYF.

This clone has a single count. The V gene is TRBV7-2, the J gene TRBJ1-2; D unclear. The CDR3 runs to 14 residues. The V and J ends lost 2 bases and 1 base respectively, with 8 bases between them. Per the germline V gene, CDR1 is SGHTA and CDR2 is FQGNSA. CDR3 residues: CASSLYQVNYGYTF. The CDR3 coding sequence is TGTGCCAGCAGCTTATACCAGGTTAACTATGGCTACACCTTC.

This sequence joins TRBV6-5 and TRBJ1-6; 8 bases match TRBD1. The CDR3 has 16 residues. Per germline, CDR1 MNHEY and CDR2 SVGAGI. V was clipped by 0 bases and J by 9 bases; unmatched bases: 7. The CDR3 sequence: CASSYSGRGQGSPLHF. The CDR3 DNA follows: TGTGCCAGCAGTTACTCCGGCAGGGGGCAGGGTTCACCCCTCCACTTT.

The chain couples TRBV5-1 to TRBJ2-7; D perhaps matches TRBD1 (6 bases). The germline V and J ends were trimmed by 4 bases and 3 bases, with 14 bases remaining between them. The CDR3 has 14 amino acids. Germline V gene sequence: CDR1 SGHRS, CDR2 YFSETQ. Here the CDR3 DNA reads TGCGCCAGCAGCGGGTATGGCAGGGGCTACGAGCAGTACTTC. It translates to CASSGYGRGYEQYF.

CDR3 sequence: CASSGLLIFF. In nucleotides, the CDR3 is TGTGCCAGCAGTGGACTACTAATTTTCTTT. The chain carries TRBV6-2 or TRBV6-3 and TRBJ1-1; D not certain. The CDR3 is 10 amino acids. The ends were cut back, 5 bases at V and 13 bases at J, with 11 bases in the middle. Germline V CDR1 and CDR2: MNHEY, SVGEGT.

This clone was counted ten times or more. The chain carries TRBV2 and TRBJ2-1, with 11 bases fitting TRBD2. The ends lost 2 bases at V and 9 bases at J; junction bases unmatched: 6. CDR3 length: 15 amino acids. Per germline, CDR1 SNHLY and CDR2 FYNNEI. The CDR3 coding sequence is TGTGCCAGCAGTGAAACTAGCGGGAGAGGGACTGAGCAGTTCTTC. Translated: CASSETSGRGTEQFF.

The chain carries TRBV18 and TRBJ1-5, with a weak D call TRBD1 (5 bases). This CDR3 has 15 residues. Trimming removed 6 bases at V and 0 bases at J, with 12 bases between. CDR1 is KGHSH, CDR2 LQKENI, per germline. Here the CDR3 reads CASSLVQVSNQPQHF. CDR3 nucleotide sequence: TGTGCCAGCTCTTTAGTACAGGTTAGCAATCAGCCCCAGCATTTT.

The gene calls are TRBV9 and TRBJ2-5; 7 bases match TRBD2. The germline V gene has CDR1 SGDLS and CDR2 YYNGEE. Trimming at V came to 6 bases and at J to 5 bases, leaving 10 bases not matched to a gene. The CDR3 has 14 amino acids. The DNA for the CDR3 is TGTGCCAGCACTAGCGGAGGAGGTCTGGAGACCCAGTACTTC. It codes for CASTSGGGLETQYF.

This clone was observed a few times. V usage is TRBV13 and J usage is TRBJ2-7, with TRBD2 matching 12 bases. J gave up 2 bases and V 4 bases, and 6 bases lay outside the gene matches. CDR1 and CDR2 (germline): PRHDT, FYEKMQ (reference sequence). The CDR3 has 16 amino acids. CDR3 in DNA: TGTGCCAGCAGCTCCCTGGGACTAGCGGGCACCTACGAGCAGTACTTC. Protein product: CASSSLGLAGTYEQYF.

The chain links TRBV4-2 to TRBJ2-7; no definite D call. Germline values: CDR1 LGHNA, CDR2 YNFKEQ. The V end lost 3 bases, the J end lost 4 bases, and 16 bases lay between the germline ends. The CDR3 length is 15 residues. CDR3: CASSQASGQSYEQYF. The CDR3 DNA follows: TGTGCCAGCAGCCAGGCAAGTGGCCAATCTTACGAGCAGTACTTC.

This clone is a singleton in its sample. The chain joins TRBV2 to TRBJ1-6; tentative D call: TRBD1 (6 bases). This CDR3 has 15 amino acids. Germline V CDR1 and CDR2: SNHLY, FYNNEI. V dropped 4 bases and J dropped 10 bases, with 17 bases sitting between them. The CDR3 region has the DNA TGTGCCAGCAGTGTAAGAAGGACAGTCGAATCACCCCTCCACTTT. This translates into CASSVRRTVESPLHF.

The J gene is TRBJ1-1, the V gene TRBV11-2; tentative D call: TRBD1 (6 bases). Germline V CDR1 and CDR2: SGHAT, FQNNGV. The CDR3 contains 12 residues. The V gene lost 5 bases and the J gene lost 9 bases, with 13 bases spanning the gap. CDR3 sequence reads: CASSPSQGQAFF. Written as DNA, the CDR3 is TGTGCCAGCAGCCCGAGTCAGGGGCAAGCTTTCTTT.

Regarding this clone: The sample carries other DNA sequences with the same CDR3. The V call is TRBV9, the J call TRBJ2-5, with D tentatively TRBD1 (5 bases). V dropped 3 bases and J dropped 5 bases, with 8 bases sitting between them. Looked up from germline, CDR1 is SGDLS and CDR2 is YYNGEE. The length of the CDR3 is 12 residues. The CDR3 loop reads CASSERGETQYF. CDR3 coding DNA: TGTGCCAGCAGCGAAAGGGGTGAGACCCAGTACTTC.

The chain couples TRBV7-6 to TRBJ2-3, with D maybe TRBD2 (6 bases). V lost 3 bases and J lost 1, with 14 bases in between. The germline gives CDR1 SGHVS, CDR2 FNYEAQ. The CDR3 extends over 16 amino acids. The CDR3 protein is CASSLLPSAGTDTQYF. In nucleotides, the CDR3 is TGTGCCAGCAGCTTGCTTCCTAGCGCGGGCACAGATACGCAGTATTTT.

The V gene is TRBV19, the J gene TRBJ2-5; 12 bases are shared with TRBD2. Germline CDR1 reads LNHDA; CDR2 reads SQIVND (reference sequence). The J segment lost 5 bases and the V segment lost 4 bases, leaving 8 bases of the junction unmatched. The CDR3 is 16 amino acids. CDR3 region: CASSTWTSGTSETQYF. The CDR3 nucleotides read TGTGCCAGTAGTACCTGGACTAGCGGGACGAGTGAGACCCAGTACTTC.

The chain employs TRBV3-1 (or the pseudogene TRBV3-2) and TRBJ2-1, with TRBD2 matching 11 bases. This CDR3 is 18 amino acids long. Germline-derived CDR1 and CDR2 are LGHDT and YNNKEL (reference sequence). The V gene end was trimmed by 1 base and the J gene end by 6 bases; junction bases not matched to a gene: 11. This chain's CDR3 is CASSQGLAGGERTNEQFF. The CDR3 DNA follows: TGTGCCAGCAGCCAAGGGTTAGCGGGAGGGGAAAGGACCAATGAGCAGTTCTTC.

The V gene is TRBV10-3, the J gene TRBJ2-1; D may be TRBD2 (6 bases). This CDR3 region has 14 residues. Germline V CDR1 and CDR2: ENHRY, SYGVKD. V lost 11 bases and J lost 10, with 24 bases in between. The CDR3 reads CALREDYLLGEQFF. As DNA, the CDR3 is TGTGCCTTAAGGGAGGATTATCTTCTTGGGGAGCAGTTCTTC.

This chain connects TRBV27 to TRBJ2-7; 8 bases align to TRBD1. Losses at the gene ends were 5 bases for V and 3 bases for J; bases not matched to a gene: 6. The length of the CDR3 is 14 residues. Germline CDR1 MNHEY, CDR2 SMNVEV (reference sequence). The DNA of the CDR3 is TGTGCCAGCAGTCCGCGGACAGGGAGCTACGAGCAGTACTTC. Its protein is CASSPRTGSYEQYF.

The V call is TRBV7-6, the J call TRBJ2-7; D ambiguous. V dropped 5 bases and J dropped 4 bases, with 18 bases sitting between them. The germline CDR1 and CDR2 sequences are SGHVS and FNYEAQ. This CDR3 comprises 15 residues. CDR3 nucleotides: TGTGCCAGCAGCCCACGCGGTGCCCCCATGTACGAGCAGTACTTC. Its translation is CASSPRGAPMYEQYF.

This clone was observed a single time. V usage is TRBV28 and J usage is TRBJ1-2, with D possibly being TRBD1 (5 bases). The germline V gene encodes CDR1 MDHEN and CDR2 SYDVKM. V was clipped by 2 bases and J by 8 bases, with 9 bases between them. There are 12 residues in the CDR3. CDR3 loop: CASSLAGPGYTF. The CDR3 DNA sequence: TGTGCCAGCAGTTTAGCGGGACCCGGCTACACCTTC.